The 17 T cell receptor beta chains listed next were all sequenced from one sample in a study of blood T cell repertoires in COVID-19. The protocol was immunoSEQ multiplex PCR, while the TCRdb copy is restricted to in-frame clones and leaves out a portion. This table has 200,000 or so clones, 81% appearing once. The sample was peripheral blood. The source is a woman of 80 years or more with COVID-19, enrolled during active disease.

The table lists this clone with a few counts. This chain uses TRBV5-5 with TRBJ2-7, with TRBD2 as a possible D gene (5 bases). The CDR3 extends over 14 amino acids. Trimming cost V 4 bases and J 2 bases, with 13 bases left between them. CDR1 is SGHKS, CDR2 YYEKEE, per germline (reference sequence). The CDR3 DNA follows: TGTGCCAGCAGCGTTTTCGCGGGTACCTACGAGCAGTACTTC. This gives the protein CASSVFAGTYEQYF. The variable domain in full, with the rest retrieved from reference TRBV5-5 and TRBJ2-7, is DAGVTQSPTHLIKTRGQQVTLRCSPISGHKSVSWYQQVLGQGPQFIFQYYEKEERGRGNFPDRFSARQFPNYSSELNVNALLLGDSALYLCASSVFAGTYEQYFGPGTRLTVT.

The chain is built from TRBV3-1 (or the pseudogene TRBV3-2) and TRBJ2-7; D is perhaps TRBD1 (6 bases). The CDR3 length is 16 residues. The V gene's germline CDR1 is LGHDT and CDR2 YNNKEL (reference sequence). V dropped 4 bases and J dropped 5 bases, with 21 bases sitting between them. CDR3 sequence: CASSPYRQVLGNEQYF. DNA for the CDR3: TGTGCCAGCAGCCCCTACCGACAGGTCCTTGGGAACGAGCAGTACTTC.

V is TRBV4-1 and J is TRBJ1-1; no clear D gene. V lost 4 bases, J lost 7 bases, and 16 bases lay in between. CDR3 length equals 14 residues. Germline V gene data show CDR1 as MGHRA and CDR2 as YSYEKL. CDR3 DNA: TGCGCCAGCAGCCCGGAGGGCAGAGTATTTGAAGCTTTCTTT. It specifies CASSPEGRVFEAFF.

The CDR3 nucleotides read TGTGCCAGCAGCCAACCTGGACTAGCGGGGGGCCCGCAAGAGACCCAGTACTTC. Its translation: CASSQPGLAGGPQETQYF. V gene TRBV4-2 combines with J gene TRBJ2-5, with TRBD2 identical over 14 bases. J was trimmed by 2 bases and V by 2 bases; bases with no gene match: 7. Germline V gives CDR1 LGHNA, CDR2 YNFKEQ. This CDR3 has 18 amino acids.

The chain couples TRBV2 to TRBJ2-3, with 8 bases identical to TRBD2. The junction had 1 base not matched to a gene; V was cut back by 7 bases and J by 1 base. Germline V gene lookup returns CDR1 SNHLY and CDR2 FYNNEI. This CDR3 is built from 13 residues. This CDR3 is CASTLAGTDTQYF. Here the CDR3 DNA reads TGTGCCAGCACACTAGCGGGCACAGATACGCAGTATTTT.

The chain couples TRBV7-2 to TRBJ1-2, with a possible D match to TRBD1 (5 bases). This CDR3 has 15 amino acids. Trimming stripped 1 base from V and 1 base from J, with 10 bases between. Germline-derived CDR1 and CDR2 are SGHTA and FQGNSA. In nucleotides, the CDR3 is TGTGCCAGCAGCTTAGGTCGGGGGAATAACTATGGCTACACCTTC. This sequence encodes CASSLGRGNNYGYTF.

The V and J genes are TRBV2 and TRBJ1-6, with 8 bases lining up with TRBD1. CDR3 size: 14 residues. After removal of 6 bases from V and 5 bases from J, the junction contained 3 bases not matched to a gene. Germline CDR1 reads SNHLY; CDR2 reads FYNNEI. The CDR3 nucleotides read TGTGCCAGCAGCGGACAGGGAGATAATTCACCCCTCCACTTT. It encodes CASSGQGDNSPLHF. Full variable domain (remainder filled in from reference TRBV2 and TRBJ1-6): EPEVTQTPSHQVTQMGQEVILRCVPISNHLYFYWYRQILGQKVEFLVSFYNNEISEKSEIFDDQFSVERPDGSNFTLKIRSTKLEDSAMYFCASSGQGDNSPLHFGNGTRLTVT.

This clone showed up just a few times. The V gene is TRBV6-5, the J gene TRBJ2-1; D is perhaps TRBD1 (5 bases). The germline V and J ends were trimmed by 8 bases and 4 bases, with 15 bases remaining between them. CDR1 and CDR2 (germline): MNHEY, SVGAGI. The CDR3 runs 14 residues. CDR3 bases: TGTGCCAGCCGACAGACCTACCTTTACAATGAGCAGTTCTTC. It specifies CASRQTYLYNEQFF.

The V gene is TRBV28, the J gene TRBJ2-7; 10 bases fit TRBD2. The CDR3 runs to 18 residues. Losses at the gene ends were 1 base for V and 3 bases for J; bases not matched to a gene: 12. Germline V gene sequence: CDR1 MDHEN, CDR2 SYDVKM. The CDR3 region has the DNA TGTGCCAGCAGTTTATCCGGACTAGCGGTGGGGGTGGGCTACGAGCAGTACTTC. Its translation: CASSLSGLAVGVGYEQYF.

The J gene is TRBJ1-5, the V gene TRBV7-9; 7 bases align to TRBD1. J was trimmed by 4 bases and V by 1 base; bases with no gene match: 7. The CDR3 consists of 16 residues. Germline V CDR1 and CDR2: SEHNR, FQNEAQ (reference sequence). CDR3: CASSLEAGGPNQPQHF. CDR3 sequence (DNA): TGTGCCAGCAGCTTAGAGGCAGGGGGTCCGAATCAGCCCCAGCATTTT.

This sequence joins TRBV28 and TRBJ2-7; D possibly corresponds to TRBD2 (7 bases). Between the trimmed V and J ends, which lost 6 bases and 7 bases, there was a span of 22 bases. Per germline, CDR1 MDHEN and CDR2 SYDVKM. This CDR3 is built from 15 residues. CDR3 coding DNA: TGTGCCAGCAGGCCCCCGGGGGGCTACGGTTGGGAGCAGTACTTC. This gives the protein CASRPPGGYGWEQYF.

CDR3 region: CASSAGGFNNEQFF. The CDR3 nucleotides read TGCGCCAGCTCAGCGGGAGGATTTAACAATGAGCAGTTCTTC. The V call is TRBV5-1, the J call TRBJ2-1, with TRBD2 matching over 9 bases. There are 14 residues in the CDR3. V lost 7 bases, J lost 5 bases, and 7 bases stayed unmatched. Germline CDR1 and CDR2: SGHRS and YFSETQ.

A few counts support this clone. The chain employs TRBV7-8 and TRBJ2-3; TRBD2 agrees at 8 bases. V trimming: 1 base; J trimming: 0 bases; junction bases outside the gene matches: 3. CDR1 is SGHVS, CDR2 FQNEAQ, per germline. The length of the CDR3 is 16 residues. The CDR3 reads CASSLGRLASTDTQYF. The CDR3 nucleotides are TGTGCCAGCAGCTTAGGTCGACTAGCGAGCACAGATACGCAGTATTTT.

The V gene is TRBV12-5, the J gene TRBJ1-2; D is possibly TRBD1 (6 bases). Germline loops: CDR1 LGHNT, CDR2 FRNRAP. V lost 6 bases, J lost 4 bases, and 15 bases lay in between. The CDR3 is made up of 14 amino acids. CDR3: CASGFGDTFYGYTF. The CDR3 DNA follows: TGTGCTAGTGGGTTTGGGGACACCTTCTATGGCTACACCTTC.

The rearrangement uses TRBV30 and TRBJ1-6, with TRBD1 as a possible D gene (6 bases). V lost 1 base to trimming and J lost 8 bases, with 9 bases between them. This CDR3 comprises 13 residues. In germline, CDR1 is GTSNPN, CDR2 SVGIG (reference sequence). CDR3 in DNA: TGTGCCTGGAGTGGAAAGGGGGATTCACCCCTCCACTTT. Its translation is CAWSGKGDSPLHF.

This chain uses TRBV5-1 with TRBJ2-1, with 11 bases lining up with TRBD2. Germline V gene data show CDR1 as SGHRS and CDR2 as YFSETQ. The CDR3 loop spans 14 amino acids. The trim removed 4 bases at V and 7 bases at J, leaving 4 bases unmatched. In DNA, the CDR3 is TGCGCCAGCAGCCCGGGACTAGCGGTAAATGAGCAGTTCTTC. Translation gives CASSPGLAVNEQFF.

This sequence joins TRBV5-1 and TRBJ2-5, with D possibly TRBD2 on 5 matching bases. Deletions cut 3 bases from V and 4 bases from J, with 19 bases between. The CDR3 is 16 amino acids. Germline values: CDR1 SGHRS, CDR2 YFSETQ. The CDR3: CASSSLGLAERETQYF. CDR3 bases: TGCGCCAGCAGCTCCCTAGGGCTAGCCGAGAGAGAGACCCAGTACTTC.